Each of the 4 T cell receptor beta chains below was sequenced from the same sample in a study of Tregs in tolerant kidney transplant recipients. Method: immunoSEQ multiplex PCR; TCRdb's copy keeps in-frame clones and lacks some. The sample shows fewer than 150,000 clones, around 91% of them seen only once. Sequencing input: CD4+ T cells from blood. These TCRs come from a human donor in good health.

This clone was recorded only once. The J gene is TRBJ2-7, the V gene TRBV19; D possibly uses TRBD1 or TRBD2 (5 bases each). The CDR3 contains 13 residues. Germline-derived CDR1 and CDR2 are LNHDA and SQIVND (reference sequence). V was clipped by 3 bases and J by 7 bases, with 13 bases between them. The CDR3 bases are TGTGCCAGTAGTATTGGGGACCCCCAGGAGCAGTACTTC. This translates into CASSIGDPQEQYF.

V is TRBV14 and J is TRBJ1-1, with D maybe TRBD1 (5 bases). Between the trimmed V and J ends, which lost 6 bases and 3 bases, there was a span of 11 bases. The CDR3 is 13 amino acids. From germline, CDR1 is SGHDN and CDR2 FVKESK. CDR3 sequence (DNA): TGTGCCAGCAGTCGGGGGGGATACACTGAAGCTTTCTTT. It codes for CASSRGGYTEAFF.

DNA for the CDR3: TGTGCCAGCAGCCTTGTTCTTATATCGAACACCGGGGAGCTGTTTTTT. This encodes CASSLVLISNTGELFF. The chain combines TRBV5-8 with TRBJ2-2; no definite D call. The ends were cut back, 4 bases at V and 0 bases at J, with 13 bases in the middle. CDR1 and CDR2 (germline): SGHTS, YDEGEE. The CDR3 runs 16 residues.

The rearrangement joins TRBV10-3 to TRBJ1-5; D gene ambiguous. V lost 4 bases to trimming and J lost 6 bases, with 10 bases between them. Germline lookup yields CDR1 ENHRY and CDR2 SYGVKD. The CDR3 extends over 13 amino acids. The CDR3 loop is CAISGQHGQPQHF. Here the CDR3 DNA reads TGTGCCATCAGTGGGCAGCATGGTCAGCCCCAGCATTTT.